Each of the 8 T cell receptor beta chains below was sequenced from the same sample in a study of blood T cell repertoires in COVID-19. The assay was immunoSEQ multiplex PCR, and TCRdb's table has in-frame clones only and misses some. The sample contains about 160,000 clones, around 80% of which appear only once. The sequencing sample was made of PBMCs or T cells enriched from blood (not recorded which). Receptors were obtained from a woman aged 55-69 years who had recovered from COVID-19.

The rearrangement uses TRBV5-3 and TRBJ1-4, with TRBD1 matching over 8 bases. TRBV5-3 has ORF status, its function being uncertain. CDR3 size: 16 residues. J lost 8 bases, V lost 0 bases, and 9 bases had no gene match. CDR3 sequence (DNA): TGTGCCAGAAGCTTGGATGGAGGACAGGGCAGAGAAAAACTGTTTTTT. Amino acid sequence: CARSLDGGQGREKLFF.

The chain uses TRBV6-5 and TRBJ1-1, with D possibly matching TRBD1 (6 bases). CDR1 is MNHEY and CDR2 is SVGAGI in the germline V gene. The length of the CDR3 is 13 residues. The V and J ends lost 2 bases and 4 bases respectively, with 8 bases between them. The CDR3 protein is CASSYRGATEAFF. The CDR3, as DNA: TGTGCCAGCAGTTACCGGGGGGCCACTGAAGCTTTCTTT.

The gene calls are TRBV29-1 and TRBJ1-4, with D perhaps matching TRBD1 (5 bases). The germline CDR1 and CDR2 sequences are SQVTM and ANQGSEA. Trimming cost V 3 bases and J 7 bases, with 12 bases left between them. The CDR3 runs 13 residues. CDR3 amino acids: CSVEGGWAEKLFF. CDR3 sequence (DNA): TGCAGCGTTGAGGGGGGATGGGCTGAAAAACTGTTTTTT.

The CDR3 here is CASSFASGGTEQFF. In DNA form, the CDR3 reads TGTGCCAGCAGCTTCGCCTCAGGGGGCACTGAGCAGTTCTTC. The J gene is TRBJ2-1, the V gene TRBV11-2; TRBD1 aligns across 8 bases. Losses at the gene ends were 3 bases for V and 9 bases for J; bases not matched to a gene: 7. The CDR3 has 14 amino acids. Germline CDR1 reads SGHAT; CDR2 reads FQNNGV.

The gene calls are TRBV30 and TRBJ2-7; TRBD2 matches at 7 bases. The length of the CDR3 is 15 residues. Germline V gives CDR1 GTSNPN, CDR2 SVGIG (reference sequence). V shed 1 base, J shed 2 bases, and the junction held 8 bases outside the gene matches. CDR3 sequence: CAWSGWGGSPYEQYF. Here the CDR3 DNA reads TGTGCCTGGAGTGGGTGGGGGGGGAGTCCCTACGAGCAGTACTTC.

The V call is TRBV7-9, the J call TRBJ1-1, with 7 bases identical to TRBD1. The CDR3 covers 14 residues. V was clipped by 3 bases and J by 6 bases; unmatched bases: 7. From germline, CDR1 is SEHNR and CDR2 FQNEAQ (reference sequence). CDR3 bases: TGTGCCAGCAGCTTGCGAGACAGGGTTCCTGAAGCTTTCTTT. Encoded protein: CASSLRDRVPEAFF.

V is TRBV29-1 and J is TRBJ1-1, with D unresolved. The CDR3 is 11 amino acids. V lost 6 bases, J lost 1 base, and 6 bases lay in between. Germline V lookup: CDR1 SQVTM, CDR2 ANQGSEA. The CDR3 loop is CSVGKNTEAFF. The CDR3, as DNA: TGCAGCGTCGGTAAGAACACTGAAGCTTTCTTT.

V gene TRBV12-3 or TRBV12-4 combines with J gene TRBJ2-7; no clear D. Trimming pared 5 bases from V and 6 bases from J, leaving 11 bases between. The CDR3 runs to 12 residues. The CDR3 loop is CASSPSYSEQYF. CDR3 nucleotide sequence: TGTGCCAGCAGTCCCTCTTACTCCGAGCAGTACTTC.